This is a list of T cell receptor beta chains from one sample in a study of PD-1 blockade in classical Hodgkin lymphoma. TCRdb keeps only in-frame clones here, not all; method: immunoSEQ multiplex PCR. The sample includes 16,000 or so clones, around 80% of them seen just once. This specimen was peripheral blood mononuclear cells (PBMCs), taken before the second cycle of nivolumab. These receptors all come from a human donor with classical Hodgkin lymphoma. The CDR3 runs from the conserved cysteine through the conserved F or W. Fields, in order: V gene, D gene, J gene, clone size, CDR3 DNA, CDR3 protein. The D gene is left open where the match is weak. Only some rows state a clone size, as once, few, many or a class for expanded clones.

V: TRBV5-5; D: TRBD2; J: TRBJ2-5; size: .; DNA: TGTGCCAGCAGTTTTAGCGGGTTCCAAGAGACCCAGTACTTC; CDR3: CASSFSGFQETQYF
V: TRBV15; D: .; J: TRBJ2-5; size: .; DNA: TGTGCCACCAGCTCAAGGGGTTTGGAAGAGACCCAGTACTTC; CDR3: CATSSRGLEETQYF
V: TRBV28; D: TRBD1; J: TRBJ1-5; size: .; DNA: TGTGCCAGCAGTTTGAGACAGGGATTCCAGCCCCAGCATTTT; CDR3: CASSLRQGFQPQHF
V: TRBV21-1; D: .; J: TRBJ1-1; size: .; DNA: TGTGCCAGCAGCTTCGCCATAGCTACACACACTGAAGCTTTCTTT; CDR3: CASSFAIATHTEAFF
V: TRBV30; D: .; J: TRBJ1-3; size: .; DNA: TGTGCCTGGACTAACCCCCACAGGGCGAACACCATATATTTT; CDR3: CAWTNPHRANTIYF
V: TRBV6-6; D: TRBD1; J: TRBJ2-3; size: .; DNA: TGTGCCAGCAGCAACAGACAGGGGGCTTACACAGATACGCAGTATTTT; CDR3: CASSNRQGAYTDTQYF
V: TRBV5-1; D: .; J: TRBJ2-5; size: .; DNA: TGCGCCAGCAGCTTGTGGGGCAGGGGTGGACAAGAGACCCAGTACTTC; CDR3: CASSLWGRGGQETQYF
V: TRBV15; D: .; J: TRBJ2-2; size: .; DNA: TGTGCCACCAGCAGGGGGGCGGGCGGGACCGGGGAGCTGTTTTTT; CDR3: CATSRGAGGTGELFF
V: TRBV7-9; D: .; J: TRBJ1-5; size: few; DNA: TGTGCCAGCAGCTTAGATGGTCAGCCCCAGCATTTT; CDR3: CASSLDGQPQHF
V: TRBV25-1; D: TRBD1; J: TRBJ2-5; size: .; DNA: TGTGCCAGCAGTGAGGGACAGGGGAACCAAGAGACCCAGTACTTC; CDR3: CASSEGQGNQETQYF
V: TRBV27; D: .; J: TRBJ1-2; size: .; DNA: TGTGCCAGCAGTTCCTTCTATGGCTACACCTTC; CDR3: CASSSFYGYTF
V: TRBV23-1; D: .; J: TRBJ1-6; size: .; DNA: TGCGCCAGCAGCCCTCCATCAGGGAGTTTCCATCCCGCGAATTCACCCCTCCACTTT; CDR3: CASSPPSGSFHPANSPLHF
V: TRBV4-1; D: .; J: TRBJ1-5; size: .; DNA: TGCGCCAGCAGCCAAGAACGGGCAGGGAGAGGCAATCAGCCCCAGCATTTT; CDR3: CASSQERAGRGNQPQHF
V: TRBV28; D: TRBD1; J: TRBJ1-6; size: .; DNA: TGTGCCAGCAGTCCCCCCGGACAGGGAACTTCACCCCTCCACTTT; CDR3: CASSPPGQGTSPLHF
V: TRBV6-5; D: TRBD2; J: TRBJ2-7; size: .; DNA: TGTGCCAGCAGATCCTCTAGCGGGGGGGCCTACGAGCAGTACTTC; CDR3: CASRSSSGGAYEQYF
V: TRBV7-8; D: TRBD2; J: TRBJ2-7; size: .; DNA: TGTGCCAGCAGCCCCCCGGGACTATACCGAAACGAGCAGTACTTC; CDR3: CASSPPGLYRNEQYF
V: TRBV28; D: .; J: TRBJ1-6; size: .; DNA: TGTGCCAGCAGTTTATCGCCCATTCTCATCGGGGATTCACCCCTCCACTTT; CDR3: CASSLSPILIGDSPLHF
V: TRBV2; D: .; J: TRBJ2-1; size: .; DNA: TGTGCCAGCAGCGGTCGGGGGGCCACCTACAATGAGCAGTTCTTC; CDR3: CASSGRGATYNEQFF
V: TRBV2; D: .; J: TRBJ2-1; size: .; DNA: TGTGCCATCGCGACAAGGAGCTCCTACAATGAGCAGTTCTTC; CDR3: CAIATRSSYNEQFF
V: TRBV19; D: .; J: TRBJ1-4; size: .; DNA: TGTGCCAGTATCGGGGCGCGTCATGAAAAACTGTTTTTT; CDR3: CASIGARHEKLFF
V: TRBV7-2; D: .; J: TRBJ1-2; size: .; DNA: TGTGCCAGCAGCCCCCGCGGGACACACTATGGCTACACCTTC; CDR3: CASSPRGTHYGYTF
V: TRBV4-1; D: .; J: TRBJ2-1; size: .; DNA: TGCGCCAGCAGCCCAGGGGATGAGCAGTTCTTC; CDR3: CASSPGDEQFF
V: TRBV5-5; D: .; J: TRBJ1-4; size: .; DNA: TGTGCCAGCAGCAGGGGGGACGCAACTAATGAAAAACTGTTTTTT; CDR3: CASSRGDATNEKLFF
V: TRBV7-2; D: .; J: TRBJ2-5; size: .; DNA: TGTGCCAGCAGCTTTATGGGGGAGACCCAGTACTTC; CDR3: CASSFMGETQYF
V: TRBV29-1; D: TRBD1; J: TRBJ1-2; size: .; DNA: TGCAGCGTTGACAGGGGGGGTTATGGCTACACCTTC; CDR3: CSVDRGGYGYTF
V: TRBV7-2; D: .; J: TRBJ1-1; size: .; DNA: TGTGCCAGCAGCCTCTCCTCCCAGGCTCTTAACACTGAAGCTTTCTTT; CDR3: CASSLSSQALNTEAFF
V: TRBV6-1; D: .; J: TRBJ1-1; size: .; DNA: TGTGCCAGCAGTGACCAGGGTCACACTGAAGCTTTCTTT; CDR3: CASSDQGHTEAFF
V: TRBV7-9; D: .; J: TRBJ1-6; size: .; DNA: TGTGCCAGCAGCGGGTCTAACACTAATTCACCCCTCCACTTT; CDR3: CASSGSNTNSPLHF
V: TRBV19; D: TRBD1; J: TRBJ1-2; size: .; DNA: TGTGCCAGTAGTATGGGGACAGGGGGCTATGGCTACACCTTC; CDR3: CASSMGTGGYGYTF
V: TRBV27; D: .; J: TRBJ2-6; size: .; DNA: TGTGCCGCCGGGGGCAGAAACTCTGGGGCCAACGTCCTGACTTTC; CDR3: CAAGGRNSGANVLTF
V: TRBV5-1; D: .; J: TRBJ1-2; size: .; DNA: TGCGCCAGCAGTTTCACAGGGTCGAACTATGGCTACACCTTC; CDR3: CASSFTGSNYGYTF
V: TRBV7-8; D: TRBD2; J: TRBJ2-1; size: once; DNA: TGTGCCAGCAGCTTAGCGGTAGCGGGGGGGCCAACAGCCGATGAGCAGTTCTTC; CDR3: CASSLAVAGGPTADEQFF
V: TRBV7-2; D: TRBD1; J: TRBJ1-1; size: .; DNA: TGTGCCAGCAGCTCCCCGGCAGGGGGGACTGAAGCTTTCTTT; CDR3: CASSSPAGGTEAFF
V: TRBV7-9; D: TRBD1; J: TRBJ2-7; size: .; DNA: TGTGCCAGCAGCTCCTGGGACAGCGACTACGAGCAGTACTTC; CDR3: CASSSWDSDYEQYF
V: TRBV7-2; D: .; J: TRBJ1-1; size: .; DNA: TGTGCCAGCAGCTTAGTCCTGGGAGGCACTGAAGCTTTCTTT; CDR3: CASSLVLGGTEAFF
V: TRBV9; D: .; J: TRBJ2-3; size: .; DNA: TGTGCCAGCAGCGTAGGAGATACGCAGTATTTT; CDR3: CASSVGDTQYF
V: TRBV7-2; D: .; J: TRBJ2-5; size: .; DNA: TGTGCCAGCAGCTCGACAGCAATTCAAGAGACCCAGTACTTC; CDR3: CASSSTAIQETQYF
V: TRBV7-2; D: TRBD2; J: TRBJ2-3; size: .; DNA: TGTGCCAGCAGCTTAGGCATCGAGACTAGCGGGCTCTCCAGTGAGTATTTT; CDR3: CASSLGIETSGLSSEYF
V: TRBV5-1; D: .; J: TRBJ2-3; size: .; DNA: TGCGCCAGCAGCTTTGGTGGCTACACAGATACGCAGTATTTT; CDR3: CASSFGGYTDTQYF
V: TRBV7-8; D: .; J: TRBJ2-3; size: once; DNA: TGTGCCAGCAGCTTAGAAGGCGACACAGATACGCAGTATTTT; CDR3: CASSLEGDTDTQYF
V: TRBV7-2; D: .; J: TRBJ1-2; size: .; DNA: TGTGCCAGCAGCACCCTGATTGGCTACACCTTC; CDR3: CASSTLIGYTF
V: TRBV19; D: TRBD1; J: TRBJ2-7; size: .; DNA: TGTGCCAGTAGCCAGGGGGCTTACGAGCAGTACTTC; CDR3: CASSQGAYEQYF
V: TRBV9; D: .; J: TRBJ2-5; size: .; DNA: TGTGCCAGCAGCGTACACCCCAAGCAGTTCCAAGAGACCCAGTACTTC; CDR3: CASSVHPKQFQETQYF
V: TRBV7-9; D: .; J: TRBJ2-7; size: .; DNA: TGTGCCAGCAGCTTAGATACAACCTACGAGCAGTACTTC; CDR3: CASSLDTTYEQYF
V: TRBV7-9; D: .; J: TRBJ1-4; size: .; DNA: TGTGCCAGCAGCTTACTTGCCGGGGCCTTTAATGAAAAACTGTTTTTT; CDR3: CASSLLAGAFNEKLFF
V: TRBV18; D: .; J: TRBJ1-5; size: .; DNA: TGTGCCAGCTCACCAACGGTCGATAGCAATCAGCCCCAGCATTTT; CDR3: CASSPTVDSNQPQHF
V: TRBV7-6; D: .; J: TRBJ2-6; size: .; DNA: TGTGCCAGCAGCACCGACCCCTCTGGGGCCAACGTCCTGACTTTC; CDR3: CASSTDPSGANVLTF
V: TRBV11-2; D: .; J: TRBJ1-2; size: .; DNA: TGTGCCAGCAGCATGGGGCACACGGGCCATGGCTACACCTTC; CDR3: CASSMGHTGHGYTF